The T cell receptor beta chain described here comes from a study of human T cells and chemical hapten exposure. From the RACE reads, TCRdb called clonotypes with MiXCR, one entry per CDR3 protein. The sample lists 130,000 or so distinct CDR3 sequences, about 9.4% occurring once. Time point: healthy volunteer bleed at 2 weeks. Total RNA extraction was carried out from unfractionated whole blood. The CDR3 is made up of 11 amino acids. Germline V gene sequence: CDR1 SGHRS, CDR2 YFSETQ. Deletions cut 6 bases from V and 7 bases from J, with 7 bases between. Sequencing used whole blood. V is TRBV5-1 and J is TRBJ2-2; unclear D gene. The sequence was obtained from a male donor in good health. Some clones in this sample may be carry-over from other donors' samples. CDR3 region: CASTGSGELFF. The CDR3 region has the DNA TGCGCCAGCACTGGAAGCGGGGAGCTGTTTTTT. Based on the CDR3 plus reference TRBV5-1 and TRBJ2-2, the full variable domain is KAGVTQTPRYLIKTRGQQVTLSCSPISGHRSVSWYQQTPGQGLQFLFEYFSETQRNKGNFPGRFSGRQFSNSRSEMNVSTLELGDSALYLCASTGSGELFFGEGSRLTVL.